Listed below are T cell receptor beta chains from one sample, sequenced in a study of cytomegalovirus exposure and HLA in healthy donors. Profiled with immunoSEQ multiplex PCR; TCRdb holds only in-frame clones, not every one. Found here are 200,000 or so clones, approximately 80% of them singletons; the top ten hold roughly 12%. Sample: PBMCs. These receptors originate from a young woman in good health and CMV-seropositive. Both conserved end residues are part of each CDR3. A D gene is named only where the DNA matches it firmly. A row's size may be missing; if present it is once, few, many or a size class.

abundance,d_gene,len,j_gene,v_gene,CDR3aa,CDR3nt
few,.,11,TRBJ2-7,TRBV29-1,CSVSDSYEQYF,TGCAGCGTTAGCGACAGCTACGAGCAGTACTTC
.,TRBD2,15,TRBJ2-3,TRBV7-7,CASSLGLAGTDTQYF,TGTGCTAGCAGCTTAGGGCTAGCGGGCACAGATACGCAGTATTTT
.,TRBD2,15,TRBJ2-7,TRBV28,CASSLVAGGLYEQYF,TGTGCCAGCAGTTTAGTAGCGGGAGGGCTCTACGAGCAGTACTTC
.,.,15,TRBJ2-5,TRBV6-1,CASSEMGTTRETQYF,TGTGCCAGCAGTGAGATGGGGACAACGAGGGAGACCCAGTACTTC
.,.,12,TRBJ1-5,TRBV30,CAWSVGGYLQHF,TGTGCCTGGAGTGTAGGAGGGTATCTCCAGCATTTT
.,TRBD1,15,TRBJ2-3,TRBV15,CATSSRGQDWNTQYF,TGTGCCACCAGCTCCAGGGGACAGGATTGGAATACGCAGTATTTT
once,TRBD2,16,TRBJ2-1,TRBV7-9,CASSPPSGSGFNEQFF,TGTGCCAGCAGCCCCCCTAGCGGGAGTGGTTTCAATGAGCAGTTCTTC
few,TRBD1,15,TRBJ1-2,TRBV7-8,CASSPGIGGHYGYTF,TGTGCCAGCAGCCCAGGCATAGGGGGCCACTATGGCTACACCTTC
.,.,13,TRBJ1-2,TRBV27,CASSFYRNYGYTF,TGTGCCAGCAGTTTCTACAGAAACTATGGCTACACCTTC
.,.,15,TRBJ2-1,TRBV18,CASSPSGSSYNEQFF,TGTGCCAGCTCACCATCGGGGAGCTCCTACAATGAGCAGTTCTTC
once,.,14,TRBJ1-1,TRBV5-6,CASSFTGLNTEAFF,TGTGCCAGCAGCTTCACAGGGTTGAACACTGAAGCTTTCTTT
.,.,15,TRBJ2-5,TRBV6-5,CASSKKTDNQETQYF,TGTGCCAGCAGTAAAAAGACCGACAACCAAGAGACCCAGTACTTC
.,TRBD2,14,TRBJ2-7,TRBV7-6,CASSPGLPNYEQYF,TGTGCCAGCAGCCCGGGACTACCCAACTACGAGCAGTACTTC
.,TRBD1,15,TRBJ2-2,TRBV6-5,CASSRDRENTGELFF,TGTGCCAGCAGCCGCGACAGGGAGAACACCGGGGAGCTGTTTTTT
.,.,12,TRBJ1-2,TRBV5-6,CASSVWGHGYTF,TGTGCCAGCAGCGTCTGGGGGCACGGCTACACCTTC
.,.,13,TRBJ2-7,TRBV19,CASSSGGAYEQYF,TGTGCCAGTAGTTCGGGGGGCGCGTACGAGCAGTACTTC
.,TRBD2,15,TRBJ2-2,TRBV19,CASSLPSGRSGELFF,TGTGCCAGTAGCTTACCTAGCGGGAGGTCCGGGGAGCTGTTTTTT
.,.,12,TRBJ1-1,TRBV6-5,CASRRWNTEAFF,TGTGCCAGCAGGAGATGGAACACTGAAGCTTTCTTT
.,.,14,TRBJ1-3,TRBV11-1,CASSLALTGNTIYF,TGTGCCAGCAGCTTGGCCCTCACGGGAAACACCATATATTTT
.,.,14,TRBJ2-1,TRBV28,CASSPESRDNEQFF,TGTGCCAGCAGTCCCGAATCCAGGGACAATGAGCAGTTCTTC
.,TRBD1,13,TRBJ2-1,TRBV27,CASMGQTYNEQFF,TGTGCCAGCATGGGACAGACTTACAATGAGCAGTTCTTC
.,.,15,TRBJ2-7,TRBV11-1,CASSLLGGIPYEQYF,TGTGCCAGCAGCCTTCTCGGCGGGATCCCCTACGAGCAGTACTTC
.,TRBD2,14,TRBJ2-7,TRBV27,CASSFWAGAYEQYF,TGTGCCAGCAGTTTCTGGGCGGGAGCCTACGAGCAGTACTTC
.,.,15,TRBJ2-1,TRBV18,CASSPLTSQANEQFF,TGTGCCAGCTCACCACTGACTAGTCAAGCCAATGAGCAGTTCTTC
.,.,14,TRBJ2-5,TRBV2,CASREAISGETQYF,TGTGCCAGCAGAGAGGCGATCTCCGGGGAGACCCAGTACTTC
.,.,15,TRBJ2-5,TRBV25-1,CASSPPGGREETQYF,TGTGCCAGCAGCCCCCCGGGGGGCCGGGAGGAGACCCAGTACTTC
.,.,15,TRBJ1-5,TRBV28,CASSLDNWVDQPQHF,TGTGCCAGCAGTTTAGACAATTGGGTAGATCAGCCCCAGCATTTT
.,TRBD2,16,TRBJ2-1,TRBV6-6,CASTDAGLAGGNEQFF,TGTGCCAGCACCGATGCTGGACTAGCGGGAGGGAATGAGCAGTTCTTC
.,TRBD2,15,TRBJ2-1,TRBV7-3,CASSHSGTSYNEQFF,TGTGCCAGCAGTCATAGCGGGACGTCCTACAATGAGCAGTTCTTC
.,.,16,TRBJ2-2,TRBV9,CASSVATRSNTGELFF,TGTGCCAGCAGCGTAGCTACGCGTTCGAACACCGGGGAGCTGTTTTTT
.,.,13,TRBJ2-7,TRBV6-1,CASPPDGVGEQYF,TGTGCCAGCCCCCCGGACGGGGTTGGCGAGCAGTACTTC
.,.,14,TRBJ1-3,TRBV27,CATTGSTSGNTIYF,TGTGCCACCACGGGGTCTACCTCTGGAAACACCATATATTTT
few,TRBD2,16,TRBJ2-7,TRBV27,CASSSPYTSGRYEQYF,TGTGCCAGCAGTTCTCCGTATACTAGCGGGAGGTACGAGCAGTACTTC
few,.,15,TRBJ1-3,TRBV5-1,CASSWGEGIGNTIYF,TGCGCCAGCAGCTGGGGTGAGGGAATTGGAAACACCATATATTTT
.,.,12,TRBJ2-2,TRBV19,CASSISAGELFF,TGTGCCAGTAGTATTTCAGCCGGGGAGCTGTTTTTT
.,TRBD1,17,TRBJ1-1,TRBV25-1,CASSDLDRGGMNTEAFF,TGTGCCAGCAGTGACCTCGACAGGGGAGGTATGAACACTGAAGCTTTCTTT
.,.,14,TRBJ2-3,TRBV29-1,CSVEDWRRADTQYF,TGCAGCGTTGAAGACTGGCGGCGGGCAGATACGCAGTATTTT
.,TRBD1,15,TRBJ2-5,TRBV5-4,CASSRRWDSEETQYF,TGTGCCAGCAGCCGCCGATGGGACAGTGAAGAGACCCAGTACTTC
.,.,11,TRBJ2-5,TRBV20-1,CSALLPPAQYF,TGCAGTGCTCTACTACCCCCGGCCCAGTACTTC
.,TRBD2,15,TRBJ2-1,TRBV15,CATSSRLAGGNEQFF,TGTGCCACCAGCAGCAGACTAGCGGGAGGCAATGAGCAGTTCTTC
few,.,13,TRBJ1-2,TRBV5-5,CASSLRPKEGYTF,TGTGCCAGCAGCTTAAGGCCCAAGGAGGGCTACACCTTC
.,TRBD1,19,TRBJ1-5,TRBV28,CASSPAGTGILVTNQPQHF,TGTGCCAGCAGTCCCGCCGGGACAGGGATTTTAGTTACCAATCAGCCCCAGCATTTT
.,.,14,TRBJ1-1,TRBV27,CASSLTRTNTEAFF,TGTGCCAGCAGTTTAACTAGGACGAACACTGAAGCTTTCTTT
.,.,15,TRBJ1-4,TRBV27,CASRTGFATNEKLFF,TGTGCCAGCAGGACAGGTTTTGCAACTAATGAAAAACTGTTTTTT
.,TRBD2,12,TRBJ2-1,TRBV29-1,CSVSSGYNEQFF,TGCAGCGTTTCTAGCGGGTACAATGAGCAGTTCTTC
.,TRBD1,16,TRBJ2-3,TRBV5-1,CASSLEDRLSTDTQYF,TGCGCCAGCAGCTTGGAGGACAGGCTAAGCACAGATACGCAGTATTTT
.,TRBD2,12,TRBJ2-1,TRBV13,CASSSGGTLQFF,TGTGCCAGCAGCTCGGGGGGGACGTTACAGTTCTTC
.,.,15,TRBJ2-5,TRBV5-1,CASSWQSGVEETQYF,TGCGCCAGCAGCTGGCAGTCAGGGGTGGAAGAGACCCAGTACTTC
.,.,14,TRBJ2-7,TRBV5-4,CASSRPGGDYEQYF,TGTGCCAGCAGCCGCCCCGGGGGAGACTACGAGCAGTACTTC
once,.,12,TRBJ2-7,TRBV28,CASGRGFREQYF,TGTGCCAGCGGTAGGGGATTTCGCGAGCAGTACTTC
.,TRBD2,18,TRBJ2-7,TRBV11-2,CASSLSLVASGSSYEQYF,TGTGCCAGCAGCTTGTCTCTAGTGGCTAGCGGGAGCTCCTACGAGCAGTACTTC
.,.,13,TRBJ1-1,TRBV9,CASSTDWNTEAFF,TGTGCCAGCAGCACCGACTGGAACACTGAAGCTTTCTTT
.,TRBD2,14,TRBJ2-7,TRBV18,CASSLAGGEDEQYF,TGTGCCAGCTCCTTAGCGGGAGGGGAAGACGAGCAGTACTTC
.,.,11,TRBJ1-2,TRBV12-5,CASGRGFGYTF,TGTGCTAGTGGTCGGGGTTTCGGCTACACCTTC
.,TRBD2,15,TRBJ2-1,TRBV19,CASSGSGRNTNEQFF,TGTGCCAGTAGTGGTAGCGGGAGAAATACCAATGAGCAGTTCTTC
.,.,15,TRBJ1-5,TRBV19,CASSIMQGTNQPQHF,TGTGCCAGTAGTATAATGCAGGGGACCAATCAGCCCCAGCATTTT
.,.,15,TRBJ1-5,TRBV27,CASSLYRGSGQPQHF,TGTGCCAGCAGTTTATATCGGGGAAGCGGGCAGCCCCAGCATTTT
.,TRBD1,15,TRBJ1-1,TRBV18,CASSPVQGSGTEAFF,TGTGCCAGCTCACCCGTACAGGGGTCGGGCACTGAAGCTTTCTTT
few,.,14,TRBJ1-5,TRBV2,CASSESEGTQPQHF,TGTGCCAGCAGTGAATCGGAGGGAACCCAGCCCCAGCATTTT